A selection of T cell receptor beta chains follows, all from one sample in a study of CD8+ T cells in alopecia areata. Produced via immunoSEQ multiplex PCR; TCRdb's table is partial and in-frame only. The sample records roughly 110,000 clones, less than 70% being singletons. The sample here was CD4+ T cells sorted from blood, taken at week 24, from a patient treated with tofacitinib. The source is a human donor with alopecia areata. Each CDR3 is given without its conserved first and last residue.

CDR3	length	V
ASSYSEGDSNQPQH	14	TRBV6-5
ASSWVHNQPQH	11	TRBV7-2
ASSLYGAPLH	10	TRBV7-2
ASPHGPRYGYT	11	TRBV30
ASSVAQLSGELF	12	TRBV9
SARLAGGLNTGELF	14	TRBV29-1
ASSQDSGGELF	11	TRBV4-3
ASSYSKSPLH	10	TRBV6-5
AWSLQVDTQY	10	TRBV30
ASSQLGSEYEQY	12	TRBV14
ASSLVLGETQY	11	TRBV5-1
ASSFRVGGPTDTQY	14	TRBV7-2